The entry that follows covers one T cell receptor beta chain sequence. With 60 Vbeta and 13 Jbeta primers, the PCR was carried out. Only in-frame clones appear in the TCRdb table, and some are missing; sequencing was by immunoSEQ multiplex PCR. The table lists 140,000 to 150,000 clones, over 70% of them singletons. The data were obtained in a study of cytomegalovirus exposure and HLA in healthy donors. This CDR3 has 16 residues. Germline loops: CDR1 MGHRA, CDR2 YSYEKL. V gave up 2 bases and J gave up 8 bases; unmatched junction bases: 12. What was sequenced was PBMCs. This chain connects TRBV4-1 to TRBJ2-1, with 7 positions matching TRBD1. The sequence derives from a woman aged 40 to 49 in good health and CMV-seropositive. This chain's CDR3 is CASSQSDRVNDDEQFF. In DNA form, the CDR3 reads TGCGCCAGCAGCCAATCAGACAGGGTTAACGACGATGAGCAGTTCTTC.